This passage covers 11 T cell receptor beta chains from one sample sequenced in a study of T cell repertoires in cytomegalovirus infection. These receptors are not linked to any known antigen. Each CDR3 protein gets one entry after TCRdb re-called the reads with MiXCR. The sample shows fewer than 650,000 distinct CDR3 sequences, 35% to 50% of them seen only once. Source: cultured PBMCs, taken from culture after CMV antigen stimulation. The receptors originated from a human donor in good health (CMV status not recorded). Some clones in this sample may be carry-over from other donors' samples.

The V gene is TRBV2, the J gene TRBJ1-2; 8 positions agree with TRBD1. The germline gives CDR1 SNHLY, CDR2 FYNNEI. The trim removed 7 bases at V and 3 bases at J, leaving 7 bases unmatched. The CDR3 length is 14 residues. CDR3 coding DNA: TGTGCCAGCACCCCTCCACAGGGGGACTATGGCTACACCTTC. Translating gives CASTPPQGDYGYTF.

This clonotype was picked up one time. The chain is built from TRBV20-1 and TRBJ2-7; 7 nucleotides agree with TRBD2. The CDR3 length is 14 residues. Unmatched junction bases numbered 11, after V lost 5 bases and J lost 4 bases. CDR1 is DFQATT, CDR2 SNEGSKA, per germline (reference sequence). CDR3 bases: TGCAGTGCTGCCGTCCCGGGTAGCGGGTACGAGCAGTACTTC. Translation: CSAAVPGSGYEQYF.

The table lists this clonotype with a few counts. This chain uses TRBV7-2 with TRBJ2-1; 11 nucleotides match TRBD2. V gave up 1 base and J gave up 7 bases; unmatched junction bases: 9. This CDR3 region has 17 residues. CDR1 and CDR2 from the germline V gene are SGHTA and FQGNSA. CDR3 sequence (DNA): TGTGCCAGCAGCTTAGGGCAAGCTAGCGGGGGGCAGAATGAGCAGTTCTTC. Protein sequence: CASSLGQASGGQNEQFF. Together with reference TRBV7-2 and TRBJ2-1, the CDR3 gives the full variable domain: GAGVSQSPSNKVTEKGKDVELRCDPISGHTALYWYRQSLGQGLEFLIYFQGNSAPDKSGLPSDRFSAERTGGSVSTLTIQRTQQEDSAVYLCASSLGQASGGQNEQFFGPGTRLTVL.

This clonotype was seen a handful of times. The chain carries TRBV12-3 or TRBV12-4 and TRBJ1-3; the D is unclear. CDR3 length: 14 residues. Trimming stripped 5 bases from V and 3 bases from J, with 11 bases between. The CDR3 coding sequence is TGTGCCAGCAGTCTAAGACAAGTTGGAAACACCATATATTTT. This codes for CASSLRQVGNTIYF.

This clonotype was found once. The chain couples TRBV19 to TRBJ2-7, with D possibly being TRBD1 (5 bases). Germline-derived CDR1 and CDR2 are LNHDA and SQIVND (reference sequence). The CDR3 consists of 13 residues. V dropped 4 bases and J dropped 3 bases, with 10 bases sitting between them. The CDR3 DNA follows: TGTGCCAGTAGTAAGGACACCTTCTACGAGCAGTACTTC. Its protein product is CASSKDTFYEQYF.

The V gene is TRBV7-2, the J gene TRBJ2-1; 8 positions agree with TRBD2. Germline CDR1 and CDR2: SGHTA and FQGNSA. Trimming cost V 9 bases and J 5 bases; bases outside gene matches: 9. This CDR3 is built from 14 residues. CDR3: CASQAGRGNNEQFF. CDR3 in DNA: TGTGCCAGTCAAGCCGGGAGGGGAAACAATGAGCAGTTCTTC.

This rearrangement joins TRBV6-5 to TRBJ1-2; 10 bases are a match to TRBD1. This CDR3 region has 14 residues. Trimming at V came to 6 bases and at J to 7 bases, leaving 8 bases not matched to a gene. CDR1 is MNHEY, CDR2 SVGAGI, per germline. The CDR3 nucleotides are TGTGCCAGCAGGAGTGCGACAGGGGGCGGTGGCTACACCTTC. Protein product: CASRSATGGGGYTF.

V usage is TRBV20-1 and J usage is TRBJ1-1, with D perhaps matching TRBD1 (5 bases). V was pared by 1 base and J by 4 bases, with 13 bases between. Germline CDR1 DFQATT, CDR2 SNEGSKA (reference sequence). The CDR3 has 14 amino acids. The CDR3 region has the DNA TGCAGTGCTAGAGGGGGGGGGGTTGGCACTGAAGCTTTCTTT. Protein sequence: CSARGGGVGTEAFF.

The genes are TRBV20-1 and TRBJ2-7; D unclear. Germline CDR1 reads DFQATT; CDR2 reads SNEGSKA (reference sequence). V was cut by 8 bases and J by 0 bases, with 17 bases left in between. The CDR3 covers 14 residues. The CDR3 loop reads CSTRKDGSSYEQYF. The CDR3 nucleotides are TGCAGTACTCGAAAGGACGGAAGCTCCTACGAGCAGTACTTC.

The chain recombines TRBV19 with TRBJ2-5; D not certain. V lost 5 bases, J lost 5 bases, and 12 bases lay in between. Germline CDR1 reads LNHDA; CDR2 reads SQIVND (reference sequence). The CDR3 has 13 residues. CDR3: CASSAQPHETQYF. The CDR3 nucleotides read TGTGCCAGTAGTGCCCAGCCCCACGAGACCCAGTACTTC.

The chain carries TRBV7-8 and TRBJ2-1, with 7 bases fitting TRBD2. This CDR3 is built from 15 residues. Germline CDR1 is SGHVS and CDR2 is FQNEAQ. V shed 3 bases, J shed 7 bases, and the junction held 9 bases outside the gene matches. CDR3 residues: CASSLEGRGWNEQFF. CDR3 coding DNA: TGTGCCAGCAGCTTGGAAGGGAGGGGTTGGAATGAGCAGTTCTTC.